This T cell receptor beta chain was captured by sequencing in a study of blood T cells in healthy people across ages. Germline-derived CDR1 and CDR2 are SQVTM and ANQGSEA. CDR3 size: 16 residues. V gave up 8 bases and J gave up 4 bases; unmatched junction bases: 14. Alongside a J-beta primer mix, a sample-barcoded 5' primer served in a second PCR lasting about 7 to 11 cycles. A single record per CDR3 protein comes from TCRdb applying MiXCR to the 5' RACE reads. This table holds some 900,000 distinct CDR3 sequences, roughly 26% found once. This clonotype was seen a handful of times. A much larger clone is a single base away; this may be a read error.

The sequencing input was blood. This chain joins TRBV29-1 and TRBJ2-1; 10 nucleotides agree with TRBD1. The TCR was taken from a woman over 75 in good health. This chain's CDR3 is CSISPLGQGIYNEQFF. The CDR3 DNA follows: TGCAGCATCTCTCCCTTGGGACAGGGGATATACAATGAGCAGTTCTTC.